This T cell receptor beta chain was sequenced in a study of T cells in Graves' hyperthyroidism and ophthalmopathy (dated by TCRdb to the late 2010s). For context, the study as a whole: Peripheral blood samples were taken at the time of initial diagnosis, prior to any treatment. To identify TCR V-J signatures that set the groups apart, the researchers used a discovery cohort of more than 95 patients, made up of 43 with Graves' ophthalmopathy and 55 to 65 with stable Graves' hyperthyroidism. Whether ophthalmopathy could be predicted prospectively was tested in an independent validation cohort made up of 18 to 20 hyperthyroidism patients plus 17 patients who later progressed to ophthalmopathy. The 75 to 100 discovery patients were divided at random into training and test sets in a 7:3 ratio. In addition, the study compared T-cell repertoires in thyroid tissue and in blood from several Graves' hyperthyroidism patients. After blood sampling, hyperthyroidism patients were treated with methimazole at a starting dose of 30 mg daily, and ophthalmopathy patients were treated with high-dose intravenous methylprednisolone. The paper describes TCR Vbeta CDR3 sequencing of more than 120 peripheral blood samples, made up of roughly 40 ophthalmopathy patients, 70 to 75 hyperthyroidism patients and roughly 17 progressor patients. Study-level results and caveats: In cross-validation, a model built on a 13 V-J signature told ophthalmopathy apart from stable hyperthyroidism with 85% to 90% sensitivity and roughly 83% specificity, and in testing the same model reached 80%/75%. Blood samples also contained most of the expanded thyroid clonotypes (frequency above 0.001), which suggests that blood repertoires may reflect thyroid immune responses. In validation, the model predicted progression to ophthalmopathy with approximately 69% sensitivity and 72% to 85% specificity, a median of around 6.6 months before onset. No statistical method was used to fix the sample size in advance, and group allocation was not hidden from the investigators.

CDR1 SEHNR and CDR2 FQNEAQ are derived from the germline V gene (reference sequence). The CDR3 holds 11 amino acids from the cysteine to the phenylalanine. Only the CDR3 DNA stays, 33 bases, in frame from base 1. V loses 5 bases of germline sequence and J loses 6 bases, and the interval between the two ends is 6 bases. Ophthalmopathy patients had moderately to severely active disease, with a Clinical Activity Score of 3 or more, a NOSPECS grade of 4 or more, and a disease duration of less than 3 months. Any patient with an uncontrolled infection, another autoimmune disease, pregnancy or lactation was excluded. Clinical symptoms, serum thyroxine and TRAb, thyroid ultrasound, and orbital computed tomography formed the basis for the diagnoses. Ficoll-Paque density gradient centrifugation was used to isolate PBMCs from around 10 ml of fresh peripheral blood. Trizol reagent was used to extract total RNA, and RNA quality was then checked on an Agilent 2100 Bioanalyzer.

In this sample, this clonotype turned up many times. Its target antigen remains unknown. Base qualities were left out, and no much larger clone turns up one base away. Amplification of TCR beta CDR3 regions was carried out from RNA transcripts. The first round of RT-PCR for the TCR CDR3 was performed with the HTBI primer set and the Qiagen OneStep RT-PCR kit. The libraries were constructed in a second round of multiplex PCR and then size-selected and purified. Libraries were sequenced paired-end with 100 bp reads on an Illumina HiSeq2000. Turning to the authors' computational methods: Raw data were processed with SOAPnuke, discarding reads with adapters, uncalled bases, mean Phred below 15, or no exact constant-primer or identifier match. High-quality paired reads were merged with COPE v1.2.5, and unique nucleotide sequences were defined as clonotypes. Clonotypes were aligned to IMGT TRBV, TRBD and TRBJ reference segments using MiTCR v1.1. The analysis was restricted to V-J combinations with a frequency above 0.0001, which together covered just over 98% of the repertoires. The TCS score was defined as the ratio of F50 (clonal expansion) to E x V (chaos), calculated using BLOSUM62-based TCRdist between CDR3 peptides within each V-J. Welch's t-statistics and random forest reduced some 510 V-J features to 10 to 15, which were used in a naive Bayes classifier (R e1071). The public sequencing data were trimmed at Q25 with fastp and processed into clonotypes with MiXCR by TCRdb, which kept only in-frame beta chains. Records with the same CDR3 protein are collapsed into one entry carrying the most frequent genes and DNA. What appears here as the V and J calls and clone size reflects TCRdb's work, not the paper's. The sample has over 350,000 distinct CDR3 sequences on record, about 15% of them singletons. The ten most abundant clones make up 13% of the sample.

The TCR was taken from a man aged 18-30 years with Graves' ophthalmopathy. The sequenced sample consisted of blood. The chain joins TRBV7-9 to TRBJ2-3; the D gene is possibly TRBD2, with 6 bases matching. The nucleotide sequence reads as follows: TGTGCCAGCAGCCGGGGGGATACGCAGTATTTT. This codes for CASSRGDTQYF. Here the CDR3 is joined to the reference TRBV7-9 and TRBJ2-3 genes, and the full variable domain is: DTGVSQNPRHKITKRGQNVTFRCDPISEHNRLYWYRQTLGQGPEFLTYFQNEAQLEKSRLLSDRFSAERPKGSFSTLEIQRTEQGDSAMYLCASSRGDTQYFGPGTRLTVL.